Sequencing of this TCR beta chain was carried out in a study of beta chain features in type 1 diabetes. Study-level points and caveats: Sampled from patients, naive, central memory and Treg TCRB repertoires appeared more similar than those sampled from healthy donors.

The authors took one heparinised blood draw, averaging about 116 mL, from each donor. Using CD45RO/CCR7/CD25/CD127/CD95/CD27, CD4+ naive, central memory, regulatory and stem cell-like memory cells were sorted. Purity of each sorted population was above 95%. Expressed TCRB transcripts were sequenced because the isolated RNA had all been reverse transcribed beforehand. Here immunoSEQ multiplex PCR was the method, and the copy in TCRdb shows in-frame clones only, minus some. The table shows about 330,000 clones, with approximately 11% occurring only once. The CDR3 length is 17 residues. The germline CDR1 and CDR2 sequences are SGHNT and YYREEE (reference sequence). Unmatched junction bases numbered 14, after V lost 4 bases and J lost 5 bases. This clone showed up just a few times. Its antigen remains unidentified.

The sequenced sample consisted of naive CD4+ T cells from blood. The TCR originated in a woman in her twenties or thirties in good health. The chain combines TRBV5-4 with TRBJ2-5; TRBD2 agrees at 10 bases. CDR3 loop: CASSGRTSGPSGETQYF. The DNA of the CDR3 is TGTGCCAGCAGCGGAAGGACTAGCGGTCCCTCGGGGGAGACCCAGTACTTC.